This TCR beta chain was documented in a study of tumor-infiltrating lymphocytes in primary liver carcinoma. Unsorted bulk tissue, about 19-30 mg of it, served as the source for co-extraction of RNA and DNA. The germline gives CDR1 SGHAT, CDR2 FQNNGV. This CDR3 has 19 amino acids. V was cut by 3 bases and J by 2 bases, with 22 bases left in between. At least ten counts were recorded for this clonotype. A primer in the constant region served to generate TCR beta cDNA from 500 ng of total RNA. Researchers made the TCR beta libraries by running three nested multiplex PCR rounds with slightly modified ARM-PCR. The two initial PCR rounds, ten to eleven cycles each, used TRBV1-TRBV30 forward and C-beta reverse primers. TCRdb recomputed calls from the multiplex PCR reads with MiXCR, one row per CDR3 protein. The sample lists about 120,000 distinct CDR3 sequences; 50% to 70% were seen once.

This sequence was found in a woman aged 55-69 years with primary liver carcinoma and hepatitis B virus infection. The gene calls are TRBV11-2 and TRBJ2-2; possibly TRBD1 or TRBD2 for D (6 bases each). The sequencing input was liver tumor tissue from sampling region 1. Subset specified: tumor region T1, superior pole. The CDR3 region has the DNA TGTGCCAGCAGCTTTTATGGGGCGGGTGGGGGGCGCAACACCGGGGAGCTGTTTTTT. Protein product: CASSFYGAGGGRNTGELFF.